This T cell receptor (beta chain) was profiled in a study of cytomegalovirus exposure and HLA in healthy donors. Broader study findings: Later analysis placed DRB1 highest and HLA-C lowest in TCR association rates, which differed by HLA locus.

The donors comprised healthy bone marrow donors. Unrecorded immune exposure was likely among donors, who were nominally healthy when sampled. Note on this clone: Its antigen remains unidentified.

The ends lost 5 bases at V and 2 bases at J; junction bases unmatched: 6. CDR3 size: 15 residues. In germline, CDR1 is MDHEN, CDR2 SYDVKM. In the PCR, 60 Vbeta and 13 Jbeta primers were used. Original processing methods: Later reanalysis found tens of millions of unique TCR beta chains, around 9.9 million of them shared. Sequencing used immunoSEQ multiplex PCR; TCRdb keeps in-frame clones, though not all of them. V, J and clone size reflect that table, while D and trimming were determined from the DNA. Of about 190,000 clones listed, almost 80% are singletons. The chain links TRBV28 to TRBJ1-2; TRBD1 aligns across 9 bases. This receptor was identified in a woman aged 18-30 years in good health and CMV-seronegative. The sequenced sample was PBMCs. The CDR3 loop reads CASSLRDRANYGYTF. CDR3 sequence (DNA): TGTGCCAGCAGTCTCCGGGACAGGGCAAACTATGGCTACACCTTC.